This TCR beta chain was identified during a study of blood T cell repertoires in COVID-19. Background on the study: Material from acute and convalescent COVID-19 was sourced from the United States, Italy and Spain. The cDNA or gDNA used as material had been derived from T cells, B-cell-depleted T cells, or PBMCs.

The V gene end was trimmed by 6 bases and the J gene end by 2 bases; junction bases not matched to a gene: 8. The germline V gene encodes CDR1 MNHEY and CDR2 SVGEGT. The CDR3 covers 16 residues. As processed by the authors: Amplifying reference gene primers gave estimates of nucleated cell counts. TCRdb keeps only in-frame clones here, not all; method: immunoSEQ multiplex PCR. The DNA was the basis for D and trimming; V, J and clone size are from that table. Counted here are roughly 140,000 clones, about 80% occurring once; the ten biggest clones make up approximately 3.4%. The chain joins TRBV6-2 or TRBV6-3 to TRBJ2-2, with 8 bases fitting TRBD2. This clonotype was obtained from a man in his 70s who had recovered from COVID-19. The sample was peripheral blood. The CDR3, as DNA: TGTGCCAGCAGCCAACCGGGACTAGTAAACACCGGGGAGCTGTTTTTT. Translation gives CASSQPGLVNTGELFF.